The 30 T cell receptor beta chains below were found in one sample sequenced in a study of Graves' ophthalmopathy and Graves' hyperthyroidism. Amplification of the TCR beta CDR3 regions used RNA transcripts (as template). HTBI-primed RT-PCR formed the first round, and a multiplex PCR formed the second. TCRdb re-called the multiplex PCR reads through MiXCR, storing one row per CDR3 protein. The sample contains around 340,000 distinct CDR3 sequences, roughly 15% of which appear only once. The material sequenced was peripheral blood. The receptors originated from an adult man with Graves' ophthalmopathy.

This clonotype was observed at least ten times. The DNA for the CDR3 is TGTGCCAGCAGCCAGACAGGGACCGTCGCGAACACCGGGGAGCTGTTTTTT. This gives the protein CASSQTGTVANTGELFF. This chain links TRBV11-2 with TRBJ2-2, with 7 bases identical to TRBD1. J gave up 0 bases and V 5 bases, and 9 bases lay outside the gene matches. CDR1 and CDR2 (germline): SGHAT, FQNNGV. The CDR3 length is 17 residues.

This clonotype came up many times. This chain connects TRBV6-1 to TRBJ2-7; D may be TRBD1 (6 bases). This CDR3 contains 17 residues. Germline V gene sequence: CDR1 MNHNS, CDR2 SASEGT. V gave up 4 bases and J gave up 5 bases, with 24 bases separating them. The CDR3 spells CASSGQRRVTGQDEQYF. The CDR3 DNA reads as TGTGCCAGCAGTGGACAACGACGGGTCACAGGGCAGGACGAGCAGTACTTC.

This clonotype was recorded at least ten times. The chain recombines TRBV13 with TRBJ2-5; D is unresolved. The V end was cut by 2 bases, the J end by 5 bases, with 9 bases between. The CDR3 is 13 amino acids. The germline V gene has CDR1 PRHDT and CDR2 FYEKMQ (reference sequence). The CDR3 sequence is CASSLPGRETQYF. The CDR3 DNA is TGTGCCAGCAGCTTACCTGGCCGCGAGACCCAGTACTTC.

A few counts support this clonotype. This chain uses TRBV6-2 or TRBV6-3 with TRBJ1-1, with a tentative D call TRBD1 (5 bases). The CDR3 contains 13 residues. CDR1 MNHEY and CDR2 SVGEGT come from the germline V gene. Trimming pared 6 bases from V and 1 base from J, leaving 9 bases between. The CDR3 DNA reads as TGTGCCAGCAGAGGAGGACAGAACACTGAAGCTTTCTTT. Translated, it gives CASRGGQNTEAFF.

This sequence joins TRBV11-2 and TRBJ2-7; the D is unclear. Germline values: CDR1 SGHAT, CDR2 FQNNGV. CDR3 size: 16 residues. The V and J ends lost 4 bases and 6 bases respectively, with 22 bases between them. The CDR3 loop reads CASSSLMPRFGVEQYF. As DNA, the CDR3 is TGTGCCAGCAGCTCCCTAATGCCTCGCTTTGGGGTCGAGCAGTACTTC.

Many counts were recorded for this clonotype. V gene TRBV20-1 combines with J gene TRBJ2-7; 10 bases fit TRBD2. V lost 0 bases, J lost 5 bases, and 7 bases stayed unmatched. CDR3 length: 15 amino acids. The germline V gene has CDR1 DFQATT and CDR2 SNEGSKA (reference sequence). The CDR3 region has the DNA TGCAGTGCTAGAGATCTTCTAGCGGGAGAACACGAGCAGTACTTC. Its protein product is CSARDLLAGEHEQYF.

This clonotype was seen ten or more times. This chain links TRBV6-4 with TRBJ1-5, with 11 positions matching TRBD1. The CDR3 has 17 residues. Germline CDR1 reads MRHNA; CDR2 reads SNTAGT. Trimming took 7 bases from V and 0 from J; bases not matched to a gene: 8. The CDR3 bases are TGTGCCAGCACCCCGGGGACAGGGGGATATAGCAATCAGCCCCAGCATTTT. Protein: CASTPGTGGYSNQPQHF.

This clonotype was counted many times. This sequence joins TRBV6-5 and TRBJ2-5, with D tentatively TRBD2 (6 bases). Germline CDR1 is MNHEY and CDR2 is SVGAGI. Trimming took 2 bases from V and 5 from J, leaving 18 bases between them. This CDR3 has 16 residues. The CDR3 sequence is CASSYRPGGRIETQYF. The DNA for the CDR3 is TGTGCCAGCAGTTACAGGCCTGGAGGGAGGATTGAGACCCAGTACTTC.

This clonotype was counted ten times or more. V usage is TRBV10-3 and J usage is TRBJ2-3, with 7 bases aligning to TRBD2. The CDR3 loop spans 15 amino acids. J gave up 0 bases and V 5 bases, and 5 bases lay outside the gene matches. Germline CDR1 reads ENHRY; CDR2 reads SYGVKD. CDR3 region: CAISPGTISTDTQYF. Here the CDR3 DNA reads TGTGCCATCAGTCCCGGGACTATTAGCACAGATACGCAGTATTTT.

This clonotype was recorded a few times. This chain connects TRBV29-1 to TRBJ2-5; 7 bases agree with TRBD1. Germline CDR1 and CDR2: SQVTM and ANQGSEA. V dropped 3 bases and J dropped 4; count of bases not matched to a gene: 5. The CDR3 sequence is 13 residues long. Here the CDR3 DNA reads TGCAGCGTTGATGGCAGGGGGAGAGAGACCCAGTACTTC. Amino acid sequence: CSVDGRGRETQYF.

Ten or more counts support this clonotype. The chain recombines TRBV12-3 or TRBV12-4 with TRBJ2-7, with D possibly being TRBD1 (6 bases). The CDR3 sequence is 16 residues long. Trimming stripped 3 bases from V and 5 bases from J, with 20 bases between. CDR3 in DNA: TGTGCCAGCAGTTTGATTCAGGGGACCCAAGGGCACGAGCAGTACTTC. It codes for CASSLIQGTQGHEQYF.

In this sample, this clonotype turned up many times. The V call is TRBV6-2 or TRBV6-3, the J call TRBJ1-5; the match to TRBD1 covers 7 bases. The CDR3 is made up of 14 amino acids. Trimming cost V 5 bases and J 6 bases; bases outside gene matches: 7. Germline CDR1 and CDR2: MNHEY and SVGEGT. CDR3 sequence (DNA): TGTGCCAGCAGTCGACAGGGTGAAAGTCAGCCCCAGCATTTT. Amino acids: CASSRQGESQPQHF.

This clonotype was seen ten or more times. The rearrangement uses TRBV4-1 and TRBJ1-5; D call uncertain. This CDR3 spans 13 amino acids. Germline V gives CDR1 MGHRA, CDR2 YSYEKL. V was pared by 0 bases and J by 6 bases, with 6 bases between. Here the CDR3 reads CASSQDEGQPQHF. The CDR3 DNA reads as TGCGCCAGCAGCCAAGATGAAGGTCAGCCCCAGCATTTT.

In this sample, this clonotype turned up many times. The chain carries TRBV6-1 and TRBJ1-2; D is uncertain. CDR3 size: 12 residues. The V and J ends lost 7 bases and 2 bases respectively, with 8 bases between them. CDR1 MNHNS and CDR2 SASEGT come from the germline V gene. The CDR3 DNA follows: TGTGCCAGCAAGGACGGAAACTATGGCTACACCTTC. Translated: CASKDGNYGYTF.

This clonotype has at least ten counts. This chain joins TRBV4-3 and TRBJ2-7; 15 bases agree with TRBD2. The length of the CDR3 is 21 residues. CDR1 LGHNA and CDR2 YSLEER come from the germline V gene. J lost 0 bases, V lost 1 base, and 13 bases had no gene match. The CDR3, as DNA: TGCGCCAGCAGCCAAGCGGCACTGGGGACTAGCGGGGGGCCGAGCTCCTACGAGCAGTACTTC. As protein: CASSQAALGTSGGPSSYEQYF.

This chain joins TRBV6-1 and TRBJ2-5; TRBD2 aligns across 13 bases. J was trimmed by 4 bases and V by 6 bases; bases with no gene match: 8. Looked up from germline, CDR1 is MNHNS and CDR2 is SASEGT. The CDR3 is 16 residues long. DNA for the CDR3: TGTGCCAGCAGCCGTAGGACTAGCGGGGGCGGAGAGACCCAGTACTTC. The encoded protein is CASSRRTSGGGETQYF.

The rearrangement uses TRBV18 and TRBJ2-2; possible D gene TRBD1, 5 bases. Trimming took off 8 bases at V and 9 bases at J, with 19 bases between the two ends. Germline CDR1 KGHSH, CDR2 LQKENI. This CDR3 has 14 amino acids. As DNA, the CDR3 is TGTGCCAGCCAAGGGGCCCTCGAGTTCCGGGAGCTGTTTTTT. Its protein product is CASQGALEFRELFF.

This clonotype was observed many times. The chain carries TRBV4-1 and TRBJ1-2, with a possible D match to TRBD1 (5 bases). Germline V gene lookup returns CDR1 MGHRA and CDR2 YSYEKL. V gave up 3 bases and J gave up 10 bases, with 12 bases separating them. This CDR3 has 12 residues. This CDR3 is CASSHDKGNYTF. CDR3 nucleotide sequence: TGCGCCAGCAGCCACGACAAGGGGAACTACACCTTC.

This clonotype appeared many times. The chain carries TRBV4-2 and TRBJ1-2; D is unresolved. V lost 0 bases and J 7 bases, leaving 9 bases between the germline ends. The CDR3 runs to 13 residues. Germline V gene data show CDR1 as LGHNA and CDR2 as YNFKEQ. The chain's CDR3 is CASSQEDTRGYTF. The DNA for the CDR3 is TGTGCCAGCAGCCAAGAAGACACCCGTGGCTACACCTTC.

Ten or more counts support this clonotype. The chain carries TRBV20-1 and TRBJ1-5, with unresolved D. V lost 6 bases to trimming and J lost 0 bases, with 12 bases between them. The CDR3 is made up of 14 amino acids. CDR1 and CDR2 (germline): DFQATT, SNEGSKA (reference sequence). CDR3 DNA sequence: TGCAGTGCCACAGAGGATAATAGCAATCAGCCCCAGCATTTT. Amino acid sequence: CSATEDNSNQPQHF.

This clonotype occurred many times. The V and J genes are TRBV7-2 and TRBJ1-5; D unclear. Germline V gene lookup returns CDR1 SGHTA and CDR2 FQGNSA. This CDR3 is 13 amino acids long. V was pared by 1 base and J by 4 bases, with 5 bases between. The CDR3 DNA reads as TGTGCCAGCAGCTTAGTCAGAAATCAGCCCCAGCATTTT. Its translation: CASSLVRNQPQHF.

There are many counts of this clonotype. Lacking the conserved final phenylalanine or tryptophan, this CDR3 likely reflects a read error. The chain couples TRBV6-5 to TRBJ2-5; unclear D gene. The V end was cut by 8 bases, the J end by 0 bases, with 16 bases between. Germline CDR1 is MNHEY and CDR2 is SVGAGI. This CDR3 comprises 15 residues. The CDR3 coding sequence is TGTGCCAGCCGTTTACTCGATGGGAACCAAGAGACCCAGTACTCC. This gives the protein CASRLLDGNQETQYS.

There are many counts of this clonotype. The chain recombines TRBV3-1 with TRBJ2-5, with 11 bases that match TRBD2. After removal of 0 bases from V and 1 base from J, the junction contained 4 bases not matched to a gene. The germline V gene has CDR1 LGHDT and CDR2 YNNKEL (reference sequence). This CDR3 spans 17 amino acids. In nucleotides, the CDR3 is TGTGCCAGCAGCCAAGAACAAACTAGCGGGGGCCAAGAGACCCAGTACTTC. Residues: CASSQEQTSGGQETQYF.

In this sample, this clonotype turned up many times. V usage is TRBV30 and J usage is TRBJ1-2; no reliable D call. Germline V lookup: CDR1 GTSNPN, CDR2 SVGIG (reference sequence). CDR3 length equals 12 residues. Trimming pared 0 bases from V and 4 bases from J, leaving 6 bases between. CDR3 amino acids: CAWSVTFYGYTF. The CDR3 DNA is TGTGCCTGGAGTGTGACATTCTATGGCTACACCTTC. The whole variable domain, filled in from reference TRBV30 and TRBJ1-2, reads SQTIHQWPATLVQPVGSPLSLECTVEGTSNPNLYWYRQAAGRGLQLLFYSVGIGQISSEVPQNLSASRPQDRQFILSSKKLLLSDSGFYLCAWSVTFYGYTFGSGTRLTVV.

In this sample, this clonotype turned up many times. The chain employs TRBV19 and TRBJ1-2; TRBD1 is a possible D gene (5 bases). CDR1 and CDR2 (germline): LNHDA, SQIVND (reference sequence). V was pared by 3 bases and J by 0 bases, with 11 bases between. The CDR3 spans 15 residues. The CDR3 nucleotides are TGTGCCAGTAGTATTGACAGTGCCTCTAACTATGGCTACACCTTC. The encoded protein is CASSIDSASNYGYTF.

This clonotype was found many times. V and J are TRBV6-4 and TRBJ1-2; 11 bases align to TRBD1. Germline values: CDR1 MRHNA, CDR2 SNTAGT. The trim removed 8 bases at V and 3 bases at J, leaving 11 bases unmatched. The CDR3 sequence is 16 residues long. CDR3 region: CASGARTGGKDYGYTF. For the CDR3, the DNA is TGTGCCAGCGGCGCACGGACAGGGGGCAAGGACTATGGCTACACCTTC.

In regard to this clonotype: At one of its ends the junction is not consistent with the germline gene, which may arise from a read error. The chain recombines TRBV12-3 or TRBV12-4 with TRBJ1-2; TRBD1 is a possible D gene (5 bases). This CDR3 comprises 14 residues. Here the CDR3 DNA reads TGTGCCAGCAGTTTACTGGGGCCCCACTACGGCTACATCTTC. This gives the protein CASSLLGPHYGYIF.

This rearrangement joins TRBV19 to TRBJ1-1, with 8 bases matching TRBD1. This CDR3 contains 13 residues. Germline V gene lookup returns CDR1 LNHDA and CDR2 SQIVND (reference sequence). Trimming at V came to 5 bases and at J to 5 bases, leaving 4 bases not matched to a gene. The DNA of the CDR3 is TGTGCCAGTAGTGGACAGGGACGGACTGAAGCTTTCTTT. Its protein is CASSGQGRTEAFF. Together with reference TRBV19 and TRBJ1-1, the CDR3 gives the full variable domain: DGGITQSPKYLFRKEGQNVTLSCEQNLNHDAMYWYRQDPGQGLRLIYYSQIVNDFQKGDIAEGYSVSREKKESFPLTVTSAQKNPTAFYLCASSGQGRTEAFFGQGTRLTVV.

The chain employs TRBV10-3 and TRBJ2-7; D may correspond to TRBD1 or TRBD2 (5 bases each). The CDR3 has 15 amino acids. Deletions cut 5 bases from V and 0 bases from J, with 14 bases between. Germline-derived CDR1 and CDR2 are ENHRY and SYGVKD. CDR3 DNA: TGTGCCATCAGTCCCCGGGACGAGAGCTCCTACGAGCAGTACTTC. Translation: CAISPRDESSYEQYF.

This clonotype occurred many times. The rearrangement uses TRBV2 and TRBJ2-2, with 8 nucleotides matching TRBD1. This CDR3 comprises 14 residues. Germline CDR1 reads SNHLY; CDR2 reads FYNNEI. V lost 4 bases, J lost 4 bases, and 2 bases stayed unmatched. The CDR3 protein is CASSGGQVTGELFF. The CDR3 DNA follows: TGTGCCAGCAGTGGGGGACAGGTCACCGGGGAGCTGTTTTTT.